This T cell receptor beta chain was sequenced for a study of blood T cell repertoires in COVID-19. Study in general: Collection of acute and convalescent COVID-19 samples took place in the United States, Italy and Spain. Nucleic acid was either cDNA or gDNA, and it came from T cells, B-cell-depleted T cells, or PBMCs.

The CDR3 is made up of 12 amino acids. V was clipped by 3 bases and J by 4 bases, with 5 bases between them. The germline CDR1 and CDR2 sequences are KGHSH and LQKENI. Per the original methods: The assay estimated nucleated cells by amplifying reference gene primers. Assay: immunoSEQ multiplex PCR; the TCRdb copy retains only in-frame clones and omits some. From that table come the V and J calls and clone size; the DNA was used to work out D and trimming. This sample has 120,000 or so clones, with 80% found just once. The TCR comes from a man aged 55 to 69 with active or convalescent COVID-19. The chain is built from TRBV18 and TRBJ2-3; maybe TRBD2 (5 bases). Sequenced sample: peripheral blood. DNA of the CDR3: TGTGCCAGCTCACCGGAGGCAGATACGCAGTATTTT. This gives the protein CASSPEADTQYF.